A single T cell receptor (beta chain) is shown here with its context. The protocol was immunoSEQ multiplex PCR, while the TCRdb copy is restricted to in-frame clones and leaves out a portion. The data contain about 220,000 clones, around 89% of them singletons. This entry comes from a study of blood T cell repertoires in COVID-19. Germline V gene data show CDR1 as SQVTM and CDR2 as ANQGSEA. This CDR3 contains 20 residues. V was clipped by 1 base and J by 0 bases; unmatched bases: 17. The J gene is TRBJ2-3, the V gene TRBV29-1, with 9 nucleotides matching TRBD1. Sequencing was done on a sample of PBMCs or T cells enriched from blood (not recorded which). The receptor comes from a woman younger than 30 in a cohort exposed to, infected with or recovered from COVID-19 (not recorded which). The CDR3 spells CSVEGDLGQGKGSSTDTQYF. DNA for the CDR3: TGCAGCGTTGAAGGGGATCTTGGACAGGGGAAGGGATCAAGCACAGATACGCAGTATTTT.